The 14 T cell receptor beta chains given below trace back to one sample, sequenced in a study of T cells in localized non-small cell lung cancer. Method: immunoSEQ multiplex PCR; TCRdb's copy keeps in-frame clones and lacks some. The sample carries about 1,500 clones, around a quarter recorded once. This specimen consisted of normal lung tissue next to the tumor, obtained before any cancer treatment. The receptors come from a female donor aged 60 or older with stage II squamous cell lung carcinoma.

This sequence joins TRBV5-1 and TRBJ1-1; D unresolved. V gave up 4 bases and J gave up 4 bases, with 14 bases separating them. The length of the CDR3 is 14 residues. The germline CDR1 and CDR2 sequences are SGHRS and YFSETQ. CDR3 in DNA: TGCGCCAGCAGCCCCGGTGACGGGGTCACTGAAGCTTTCTTT. Protein: CASSPGDGVTEAFF.

The chain links TRBV19 to TRBJ2-4, with D perhaps TRBD2 (5 bases). Germline CDR1 and CDR2: LNHDA and SQIVND (reference sequence). Trimming cost V 1 base and J 2 bases, with 12 bases left between them. The CDR3 has 16 amino acids. The CDR3, as DNA: TGTGCCAGTAGTATAGGTAGGGAGCGGACCAAAAACATTCAGTACTTC. Amino acid sequence: CASSIGRERTKNIQYF.

The J gene is TRBJ1-3, the V gene TRBV10-2; possible D gene TRBD1, 6 bases. The CDR3 has 14 residues. Germline V CDR1 and CDR2: WSHSY, SAAADI. V lost 3 bases and J 3 bases, leaving 9 bases between the germline ends. The CDR3 DNA follows: TGCGCCAGCAGTGAAGCAGGGGATGGAAACACCATATATTTT. It is translated as CASSEAGDGNTIYF.

The gene calls are TRBV19 and TRBJ2-1; D is undetermined. The germline V and J ends were trimmed by 7 bases and 0 bases, with 10 bases remaining between them. This CDR3 has 14 residues. Germline V gene lookup returns CDR1 LNHDA and CDR2 SQIVND (reference sequence). The CDR3 DNA reads as TGTGCCAGTATGAGGACCAGCTCCTACAATGAGCAGTTCTTC. It translates to CASMRTSSYNEQFF.

As regards this clone: A junction end diverges from the germline sequence, so it may reflect a read error. The chain joins TRBV6-8 to TRBJ1-5; D is unclear. Germline V gene data show CDR1 as MNHGY and CDR2 as SAAAGT. The CDR3 is 12 residues long. The CDR3 region is CAISDSNQPQHF. DNA for the CDR3: TGTGCCATCAGTGACTCCAACCAGCCCCAGCATTTT.

J is TRBJ1-2 and V is TRBV6-7, with 9 bases matching TRBD1. TRBV6-7 counts as an open reading frame of uncertain function. V was pared by 5 bases and J by 3 bases, with 13 bases of the junction left unmatched. The CDR3 totals 17 residues. CDR3 protein: CASSEAGTGPRDYGYTF. For the CDR3, the DNA is TGTGCCAGCAGTGAAGCGGGGACAGGGCCCAGGGACTATGGCTACACCTTC.

This clone has a handful of counts. The chain links TRBV9 to TRBJ2-3; 10 nucleotides align to TRBD2. This CDR3 comprises 16 residues. The V gene's germline CDR1 is SGDLS and CDR2 YYNGEE. V lost 0 bases and J lost 6; bases outside the gene matches: 7. The DNA of the CDR3 is TGTGCCAGCAGCGTAGCGGCTAGCGGGAGTCTCGATACGCAGTATTTT. It yields the protein CASSVAASGSLDTQYF. The variable domain in full, with the rest retrieved from reference TRBV9 and TRBJ2-3, is DSGVTQTPKHLITATGQRVTLRCSPRSGDLSVYWYQQSLDQGLQFLIQYYNGEERAKGNILERFSAQQFPDLHSELNLSSLELGDSALYFCASSVAASGSLDTQYFGPGTRLTVL.

This clone was counted between two and nine times. The chain has TRBV11-3 and TRBJ1-1, with D possibly being TRBD1 (5 bases). Germline CDR1 and CDR2: SGHNT and YENEEA. Deletions cut 5 bases from V and 2 bases from J, with 18 bases between. The CDR3 runs to 16 residues. The CDR3 DNA follows: TGTGCCAGCAGCCAACCGCCGCCGGACATAAACACTGAAGCTTTCTTT. Amino acids: CASSQPPPDINTEAFF. Supplemented by reference TRBV11-3 and TRBJ1-1, the full variable domain reads EAGVVQSPRYKIIEKKQPVAFWCNPISGHNTLYWYLQNLGQGPELLIRYENEEAVDDSQLPKDRFSAERLKGVDSTLKIQPAELGDSAVYLCASSQPPPDINTEAFFGQGTRLTVV.

This chain connects TRBV30 to TRBJ1-5, with 8 bases that match TRBD1. The junction had 9 bases not matched to a gene; V was cut back by 1 base and J by 7 bases. Germline-derived CDR1 and CDR2 are GTSNPN and SVGIG (reference sequence). This CDR3 has 15 residues. DNA for the CDR3: TGTGCCTGGAGTGACCCAGGGGGCGCGCGGCAGCCCCAGCATTTT. Residues: CAWSDPGGARQPQHF.

The CDR3 here is CASSEQVSSGNTIYF. The CDR3 nucleotides read TGTGCCAGCAGTGAACAGGTCAGCTCTGGAAACACCATATATTTT. V and J are TRBV25-1 and TRBJ1-3, with no clear D. Germline V gives CDR1 MGHDK, CDR2 SYGVNS. Trimming left V 2 bases short and J 0 bases short, with 8 bases between. The CDR3 consists of 15 residues.

This clone has only a few counts. The V and J genes are TRBV6-8 and TRBJ2-7; TRBD2 aligns across 10 bases. This CDR3 comprises 13 residues. Germline V CDR1 and CDR2: MNHGY, SAAAGT. V lost 9 bases to trimming and J lost 0 bases; unmatched junction nucleotides: 2. The CDR3 nucleotides are TGTGCCAGTAGCGGGGGGAGCTCCTACGAGCAGTACGTC. Its protein product is CASSGGSSYEQYV.

The genes are TRBV9 and TRBJ1-2, with 8 bases lining up with TRBD1. Germline CDR1 is SGDLS and CDR2 is YYNGEE. V shed 0 bases and J 6 bases; nucleotides not matched to a gene: 4. This CDR3 region has 14 residues. In DNA, the CDR3 is TGTGCCAGCAGCGTAGACAGGGGGATAAATGGCTACACCTTC. Encoded protein: CASSVDRGINGYTF.

This clone rates as medium-sized. V and J are TRBV11-3 and TRBJ2-5; TRBD2 matches 10 bases. Unmatched junction bases numbered 3, after V lost 2 bases and J lost 3 bases. Germline CDR1 and CDR2: SGHNT and YENEEA. This CDR3 comprises 15 residues. CDR3 sequence (DNA): TGTGCCAGCAGCTTACTAGCGGGAGATAAAGAGACCCAGTACTTC. Protein product: CASSLLAGDKETQYF.

The chain has TRBV28 and TRBJ1-2; D not certain. V was shortened by 7 bases and J by 4 bases, with 10 bases between the two germline ends. CDR1 MDHEN and CDR2 SYDVKM come from the germline V gene. CDR3 length: 12 amino acids. The CDR3 sequence: CASTTESYGYTF. In nucleotides, the CDR3 is TGTGCCAGCACGACCGAGAGCTATGGCTACACCTTC.